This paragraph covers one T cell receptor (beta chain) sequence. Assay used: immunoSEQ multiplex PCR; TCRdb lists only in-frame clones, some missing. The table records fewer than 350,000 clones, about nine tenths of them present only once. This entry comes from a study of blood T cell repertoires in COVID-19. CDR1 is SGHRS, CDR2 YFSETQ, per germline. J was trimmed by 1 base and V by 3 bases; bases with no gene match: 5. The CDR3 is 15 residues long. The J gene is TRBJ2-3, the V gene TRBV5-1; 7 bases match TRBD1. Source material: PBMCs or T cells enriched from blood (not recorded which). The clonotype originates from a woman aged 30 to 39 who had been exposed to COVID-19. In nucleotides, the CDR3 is TGCGCCAGCAGCTCCGGACAGGAGCGCACAGATACGCAGTATTTT. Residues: CASSSGQERTDTQYF. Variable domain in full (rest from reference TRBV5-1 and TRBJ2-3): KAGVTQTPRYLIKTRGQQVTLSCSPISGHRSVSWYQQTPGQGLQFLFEYFSETQRNKGNFPGRFSGRQFSNSRSEMNVSTLELGDSALYLCASSSGQERTDTQYFGPGTRLTVL.